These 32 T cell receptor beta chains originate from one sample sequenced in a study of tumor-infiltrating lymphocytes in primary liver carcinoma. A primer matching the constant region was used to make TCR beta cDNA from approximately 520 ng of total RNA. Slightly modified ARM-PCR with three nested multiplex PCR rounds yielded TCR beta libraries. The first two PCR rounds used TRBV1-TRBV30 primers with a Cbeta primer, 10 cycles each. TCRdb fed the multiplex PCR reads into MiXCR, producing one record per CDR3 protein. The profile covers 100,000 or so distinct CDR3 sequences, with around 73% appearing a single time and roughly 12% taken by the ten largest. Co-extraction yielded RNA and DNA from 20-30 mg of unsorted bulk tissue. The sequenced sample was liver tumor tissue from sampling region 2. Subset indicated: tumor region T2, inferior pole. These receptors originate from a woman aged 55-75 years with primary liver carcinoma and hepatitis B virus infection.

The CDR3 nucleotides read TGCAGCGTTCACTCGGGGGGGATTAACATCTATACGCAGTATTTT. Translated, it gives CSVHSGGINIYTQYF. This chain links TRBV29-1 with TRBJ2-3, with 8 bases lining up with TRBD2. Germline loops: CDR1 SQVTM, CDR2 ANQGSEA. The length of the CDR3 is 15 residues. V gave up 5 bases and J gave up 7 bases; unmatched junction bases: 14.

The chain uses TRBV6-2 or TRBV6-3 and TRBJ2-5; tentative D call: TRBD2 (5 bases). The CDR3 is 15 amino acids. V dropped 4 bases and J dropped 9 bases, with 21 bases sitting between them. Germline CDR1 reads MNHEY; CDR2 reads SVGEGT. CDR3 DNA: TGTGCCAGCAGTTGGGATAGCGACCACCAAGTGGCCCAGTACTTC. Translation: CASSWDSDHQVAQYF.

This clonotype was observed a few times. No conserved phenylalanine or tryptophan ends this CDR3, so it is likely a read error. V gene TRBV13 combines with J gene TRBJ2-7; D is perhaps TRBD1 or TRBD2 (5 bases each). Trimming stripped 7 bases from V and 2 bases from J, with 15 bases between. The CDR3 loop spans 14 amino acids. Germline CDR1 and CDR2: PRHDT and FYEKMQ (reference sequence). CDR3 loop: CASTPGTGTYEQYS. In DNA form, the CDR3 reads TGTGCCAGCACCCCTGGGACGGGAACCTACGAGCAGTACTCC.

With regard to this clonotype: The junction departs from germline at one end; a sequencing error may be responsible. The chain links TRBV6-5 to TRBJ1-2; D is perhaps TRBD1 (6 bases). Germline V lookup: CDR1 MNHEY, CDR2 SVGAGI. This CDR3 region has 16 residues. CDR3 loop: CTSSYSAGVARGGYTF. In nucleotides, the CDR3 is TGTACCAGCAGTTACTCTGCAGGGGTGGCGAGGGGTGGCTACACCTTC.

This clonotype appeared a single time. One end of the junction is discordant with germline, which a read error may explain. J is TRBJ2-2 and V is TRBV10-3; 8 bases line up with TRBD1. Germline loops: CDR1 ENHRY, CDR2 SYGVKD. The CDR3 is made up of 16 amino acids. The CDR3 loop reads CAISPTGVAKTGELFF. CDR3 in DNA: TGTGCCATCAGCCCGACAGGGGTGGCGAAGACCGGGGAGCTGTTTTTT.

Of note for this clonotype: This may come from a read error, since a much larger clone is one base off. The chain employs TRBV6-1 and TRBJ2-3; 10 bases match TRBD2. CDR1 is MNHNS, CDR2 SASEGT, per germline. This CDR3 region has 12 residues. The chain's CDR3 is CASSEQREGLNF. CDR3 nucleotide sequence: TGTGCCAGCAGCGAACAGCGGGAGGGCTTGAATTTT.

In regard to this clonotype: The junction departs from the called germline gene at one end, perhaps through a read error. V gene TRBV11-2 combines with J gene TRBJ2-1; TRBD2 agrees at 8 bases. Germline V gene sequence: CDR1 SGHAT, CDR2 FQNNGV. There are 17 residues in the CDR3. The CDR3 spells CASSLGLVTGGPNEQFF. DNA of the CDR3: TGTGCCAGCAGTTTAGGTCTGGTAACGGGAGGGCCGAATGAACAGTTCTTC.

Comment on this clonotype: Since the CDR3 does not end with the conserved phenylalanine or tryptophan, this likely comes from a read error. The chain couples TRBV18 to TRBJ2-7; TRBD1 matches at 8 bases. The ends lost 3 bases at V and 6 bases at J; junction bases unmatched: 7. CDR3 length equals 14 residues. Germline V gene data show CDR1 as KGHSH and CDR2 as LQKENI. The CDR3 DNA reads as TGTGCCAGCTCACCGTATGAGACAGGGGTCGAGCAGTACATC. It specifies CASSPYETGVEQYI.

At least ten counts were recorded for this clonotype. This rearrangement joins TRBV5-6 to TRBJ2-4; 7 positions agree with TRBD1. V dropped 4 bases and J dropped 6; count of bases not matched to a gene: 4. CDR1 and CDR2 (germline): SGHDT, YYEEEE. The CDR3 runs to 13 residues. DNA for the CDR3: TGTGCCAGCAGCCCGACAGGGCGAAACATTCAGTACTTC. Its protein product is CASSPTGRNIQYF.

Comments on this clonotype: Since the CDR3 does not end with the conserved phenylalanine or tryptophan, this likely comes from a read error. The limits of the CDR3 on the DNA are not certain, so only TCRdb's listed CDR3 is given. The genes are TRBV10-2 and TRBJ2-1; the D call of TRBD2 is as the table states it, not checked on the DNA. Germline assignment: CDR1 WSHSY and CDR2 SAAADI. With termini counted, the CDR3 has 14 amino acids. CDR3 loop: CASLFSRGRGEHFL.

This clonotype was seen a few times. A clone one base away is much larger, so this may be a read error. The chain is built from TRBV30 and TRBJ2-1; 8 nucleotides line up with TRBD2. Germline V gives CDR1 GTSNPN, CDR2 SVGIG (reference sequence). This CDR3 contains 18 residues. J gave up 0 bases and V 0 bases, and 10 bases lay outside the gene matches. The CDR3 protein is CAWSVRTSWRSSYNEQFF. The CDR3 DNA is TGTGCCTGGAGTGTAAGGACTAGCTGGAGAAGCTCCTACAATGAGCAGTTCTTC.

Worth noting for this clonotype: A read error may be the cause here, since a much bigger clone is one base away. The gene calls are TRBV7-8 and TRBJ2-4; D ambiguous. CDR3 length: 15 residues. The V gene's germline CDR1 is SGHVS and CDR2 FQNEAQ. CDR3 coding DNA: TGTGCCAGCAGCTTAGAAGGGATCGCCAAAAACGTTCAGTACTTC. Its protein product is CASSLEGIAKNVQYF.

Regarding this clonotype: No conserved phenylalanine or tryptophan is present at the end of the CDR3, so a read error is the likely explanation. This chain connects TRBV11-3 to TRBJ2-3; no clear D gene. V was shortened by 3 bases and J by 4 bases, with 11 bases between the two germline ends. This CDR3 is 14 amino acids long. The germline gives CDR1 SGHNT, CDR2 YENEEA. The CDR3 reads CASSFRTSADTQYS. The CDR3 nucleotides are TGTGCCAGCAGCTTCAGGACCAGCGCAGATACGCAGTATTCT.

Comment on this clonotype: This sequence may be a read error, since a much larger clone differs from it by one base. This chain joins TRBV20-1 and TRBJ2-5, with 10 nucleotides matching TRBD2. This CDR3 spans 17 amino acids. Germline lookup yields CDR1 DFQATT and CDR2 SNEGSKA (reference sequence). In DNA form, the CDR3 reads TGCGGTGCTAGAGAATCTGCTAGCGGGAGTATTATTGAGACCCAGTACTTC. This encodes CGARESASGSIIETQYF.

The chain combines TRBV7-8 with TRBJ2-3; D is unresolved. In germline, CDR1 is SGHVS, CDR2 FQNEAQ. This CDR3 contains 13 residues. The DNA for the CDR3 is TGTACCAACAGCTTCGGAGGCACAGATACGCAGTATTTT. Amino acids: CTNSFGGTDTQYF. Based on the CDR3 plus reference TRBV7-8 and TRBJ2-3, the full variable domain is GAGVSQSPRYKVAKRGQDVALRCDPISGHVSLFWYQQALGQGPEFLTYFQNEAQLDKSGLPSDRFFAERPEGSVSTLKIQRTQQEDSAVYLCTNSFGGTDTQYFGPGTRLTVL.

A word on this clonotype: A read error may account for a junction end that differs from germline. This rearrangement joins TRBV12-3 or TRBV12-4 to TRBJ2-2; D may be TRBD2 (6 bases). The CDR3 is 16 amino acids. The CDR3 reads CASRSPTCGNTGDLFF. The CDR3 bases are TGTGCCAGCAGGAGTCCGACTTGCGGGAACACCGGGGATCTGTTTTTT.

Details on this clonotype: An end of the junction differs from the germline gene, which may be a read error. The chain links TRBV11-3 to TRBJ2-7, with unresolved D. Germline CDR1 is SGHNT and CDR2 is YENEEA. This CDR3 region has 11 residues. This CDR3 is CTSSCSYGQYF. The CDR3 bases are TGTACCAGCAGCTGTTCCTACGGGCAGTACTTC.

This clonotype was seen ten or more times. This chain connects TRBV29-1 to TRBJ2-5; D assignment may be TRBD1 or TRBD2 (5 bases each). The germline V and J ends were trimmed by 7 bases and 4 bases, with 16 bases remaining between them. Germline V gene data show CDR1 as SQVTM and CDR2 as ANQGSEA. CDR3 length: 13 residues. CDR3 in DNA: TGCAGCGCGGGCCAGGGAGTAGGAGAGACCCAGTACTTC. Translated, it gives CSAGQGVGETQYF.

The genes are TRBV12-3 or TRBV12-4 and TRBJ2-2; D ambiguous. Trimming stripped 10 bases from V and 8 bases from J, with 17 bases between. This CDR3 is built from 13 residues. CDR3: CATWPAITGELFF. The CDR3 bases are TGTGCCACCTGGCCAGCGATCACTGGGGAGCTGTTTTTT.

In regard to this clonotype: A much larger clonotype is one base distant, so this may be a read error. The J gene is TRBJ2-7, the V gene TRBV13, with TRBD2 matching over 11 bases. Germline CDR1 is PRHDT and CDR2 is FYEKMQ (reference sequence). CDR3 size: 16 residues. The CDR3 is CACRSTTSGSSYEQYF. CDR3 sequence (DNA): TGTGCCTGCAGATCCACTACTAGCGGGAGCTCCTACGAGCAGTACTTC.

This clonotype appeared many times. CDR3 amino acids: CASSPFSGNTEAFF. The CDR3, as DNA: TGTGCCAGCAGTCCATTCAGTGGGAACACTGAAGCTTTCTTT. The V and J genes are TRBV12-3 or TRBV12-4 and TRBJ1-1; D ambiguous. Trimming shortened V by 5 bases and J by 1 base, and 11 bases separated the two germline ends. This CDR3 has 14 amino acids.

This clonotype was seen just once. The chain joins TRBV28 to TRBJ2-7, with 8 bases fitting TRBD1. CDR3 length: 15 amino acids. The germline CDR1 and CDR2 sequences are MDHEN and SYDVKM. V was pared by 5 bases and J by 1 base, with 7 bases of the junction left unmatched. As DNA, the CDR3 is TGTGCCAGCAGTCCAGGGGGCACCGCTTCCTACGAGCAGTACTTC. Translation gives CASSPGGTASYEQYF.

The chain's CDR3 is CASRPTPGRESYWQYF. CDR3 DNA: TGTGCCAGCAGACCGACCCCGGGACGGGAGTCATACTGGCAGTACTTC. This rearrangement joins TRBV6-5 to TRBJ2-7; possibly TRBD2 for D (6 bases). The CDR3 is made up of 16 amino acids. Trimming took 6 bases from V and 9 from J, leaving 27 bases between them. Germline assignment: CDR1 MNHEY and CDR2 SVGAGI.

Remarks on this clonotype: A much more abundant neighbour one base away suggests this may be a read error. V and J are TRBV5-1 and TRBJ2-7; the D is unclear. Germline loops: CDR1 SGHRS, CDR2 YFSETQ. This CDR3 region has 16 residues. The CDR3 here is CANSSTLSTRSYEQYF. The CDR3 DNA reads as TGCGCCAACAGCTCGACCCTTTCTACGCGCTCCTACGAGCAGTACTTC.

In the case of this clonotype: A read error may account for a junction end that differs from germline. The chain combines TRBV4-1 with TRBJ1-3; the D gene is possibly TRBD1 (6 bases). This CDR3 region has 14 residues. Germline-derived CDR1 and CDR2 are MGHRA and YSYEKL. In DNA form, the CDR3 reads TGCGCCAGCAGCCCACAGGGTTCTGGAAACACCATGTATTTT. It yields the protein CASSPQGSGNTMYF.

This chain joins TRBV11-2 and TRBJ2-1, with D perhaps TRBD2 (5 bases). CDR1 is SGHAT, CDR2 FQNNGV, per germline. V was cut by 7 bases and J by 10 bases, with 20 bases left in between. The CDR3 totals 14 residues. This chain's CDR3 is CASTPDSNYREQFF. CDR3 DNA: TGTGCCAGCACTCCGGACTCGAATTATAGGGAGCAGTTCTTC.

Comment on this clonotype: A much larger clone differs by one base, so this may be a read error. DNA of the CDR3: TGTACCAGCAGTTTGTCCAGGGGGTACGCGAACACCGGGGAGCTGTTTTTT. Translated, it gives CTSSLSRGYANTGELFF. This rearrangement joins TRBV12-3 or TRBV12-4 to TRBJ2-2; 7 nucleotides align to TRBD1. The CDR3 sequence is 17 residues long.

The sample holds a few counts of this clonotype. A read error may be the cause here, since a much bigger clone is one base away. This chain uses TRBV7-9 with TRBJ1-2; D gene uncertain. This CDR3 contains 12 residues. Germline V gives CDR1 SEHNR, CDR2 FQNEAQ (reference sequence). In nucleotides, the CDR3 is TGTGTCAGCAGCCCCGTCAGCTATGGCTACACCTTC. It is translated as CVSSPVSYGYTF.

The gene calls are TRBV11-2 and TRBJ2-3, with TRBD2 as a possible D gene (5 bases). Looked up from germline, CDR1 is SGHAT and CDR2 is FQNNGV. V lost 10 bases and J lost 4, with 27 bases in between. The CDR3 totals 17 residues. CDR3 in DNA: TGTGCCAACGGCCTCAGTGGTATAGCGAGTGTGGCAGATACGCAGTATTTT. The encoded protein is CANGLSGIASVADTQYF. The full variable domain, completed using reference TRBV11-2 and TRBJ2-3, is EAGVAQSPRYKIIEKRQSVAFWCNPISGHATLYWYQQILGQGPKLLIQFQNNGVVDDSQLPKDRFSAERLKGVDSTLKIQPAKLEDSAVYLCANGLSGIASVADTQYFGPGTRLTVL.

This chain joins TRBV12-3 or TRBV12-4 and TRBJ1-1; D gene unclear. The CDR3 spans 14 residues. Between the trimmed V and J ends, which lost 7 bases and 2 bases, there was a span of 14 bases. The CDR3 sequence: CASTRTRANTEAFF. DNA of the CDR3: TGTGCCAGCACACGGACGCGGGCAAACACTGAAGCTTTCTTT.

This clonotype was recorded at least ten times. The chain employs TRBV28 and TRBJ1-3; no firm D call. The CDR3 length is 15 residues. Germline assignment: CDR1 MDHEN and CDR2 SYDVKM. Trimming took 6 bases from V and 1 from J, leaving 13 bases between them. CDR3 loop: CASRPGPGSGNTIYF. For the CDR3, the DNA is TGTGCCAGCAGACCCGGGCCTGGGTCTGGAAACACCATATATTTT.

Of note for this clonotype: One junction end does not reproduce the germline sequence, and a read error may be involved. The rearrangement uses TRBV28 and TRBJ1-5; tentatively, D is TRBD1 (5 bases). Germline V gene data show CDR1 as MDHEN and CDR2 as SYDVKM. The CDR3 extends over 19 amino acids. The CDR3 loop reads CASSQIGFAGTASNQTQHF. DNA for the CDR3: TGTGCCAGCAGCCAAATTGGATTCGCCGGGACGGCCTCGAATCAGACCCAGCATTTT.